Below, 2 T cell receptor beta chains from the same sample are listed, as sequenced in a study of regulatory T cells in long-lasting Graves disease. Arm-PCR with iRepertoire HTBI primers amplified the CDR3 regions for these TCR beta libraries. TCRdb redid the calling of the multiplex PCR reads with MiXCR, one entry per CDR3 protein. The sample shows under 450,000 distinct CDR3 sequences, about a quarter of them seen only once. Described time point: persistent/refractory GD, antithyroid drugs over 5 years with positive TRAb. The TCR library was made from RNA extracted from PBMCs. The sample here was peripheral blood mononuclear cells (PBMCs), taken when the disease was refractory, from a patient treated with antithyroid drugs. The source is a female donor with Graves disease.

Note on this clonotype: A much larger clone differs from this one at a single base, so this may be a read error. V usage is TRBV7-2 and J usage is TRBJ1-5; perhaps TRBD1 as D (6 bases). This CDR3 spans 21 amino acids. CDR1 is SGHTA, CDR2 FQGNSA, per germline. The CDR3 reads CANSAHPAGQLSRYSNQPQHF. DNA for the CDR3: TGTGCCAACAGCGCCCATCCAGCGGGACAACTTAGTCGATATAGCAATCAGCCCCAGCATTTT.

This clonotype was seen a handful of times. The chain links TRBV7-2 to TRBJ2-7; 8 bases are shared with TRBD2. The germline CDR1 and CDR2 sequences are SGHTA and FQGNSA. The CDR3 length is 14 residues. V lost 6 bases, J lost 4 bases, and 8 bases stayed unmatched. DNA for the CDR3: TGTGCCAGCAGACATACTAGCGGTCCGTACGAGCAGTACTTC. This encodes CASRHTSGPYEQYF.